The present entry profiles one TCR beta chain with its context. Its antigen is unknown. Per-base quality was not reported, and no clone a single base away is much larger than it. The sample belongs to a study of cytotoxic CD8 clonotypes in ibrutinib-treated CLL (dated by TCRdb to the early 2020s). Context from the whole study: The cohort was composed of about 10 relapsed/refractory and around 15 treatment-naive patients; IGHV unmutated status was identified in some 17 patients. Partial responses were observed in 24 patients and complete responses in 2; after a median follow-up of around 68 months, remission was maintained in 14 patients and progression was observed in approximately 12. Response samples were taken after a median of roughly a year on treatment, ranging from roughly 6 to 36 months. On average, each sample yielded around 250,000 productive templates and 94,082 productive rearrangements. Longitudinal samples were obtainable from about 30% of the roughly 90 participants in the trial. Cryopreserved peripheral blood mononuclear cells were collected before treatment, at response, and at either disease progression or sustained remission. All remission and progressive disease samples were collected while patients were still receiving ibrutinib. General study outcomes and caveats: An increase in clonality was observed at ibrutinib response, with clonality remaining stable during sustained remission and falling back toward baseline at progression. At baseline, clonality was higher than in age-matched healthy donors and showed a strong correlation with circulating CD8+ T-cell counts. Public clonotypes were rare and either shrank or stayed stable during treatment, and the rise in clonality at ibrutinib response reflected expansion of private clonotypes. Sampling times were not matched between sustained-remission and progressing patients, and lymph node repertoires were not studied.

CDR1 and CDR2 were assigned from the germline V gene as SGDLS and YYNGEE. The V and J ends are trimmed by 3 bases and 2 bases, leaving 12 bases between them. The CDR3 has 15 amino acids, counting the end cysteine and phenylalanine. Only the CDR3 DNA stays, 45 bases, in frame from base 1. Reading the label with the study, this specimen's time point is: 20 to 25 months on ibrutinib. For TCR beta library preparation, 1.5 to 2 micrograms of genomic DNA was extracted from cryopreserved PBMCs. High-throughput TCR beta sequencing was performed on longitudinal blood samples from CLL patients receiving ibrutinib monotherapy. The patients were enrolled in a single-center, open-label phase 2 trial of ibrutinib monotherapy. Each clonotype received, on average, 10x coverage in deep resolution sequencing performed on a MiSeq, where the target depth lay between 1 in 1 million and 1 in 200,000 T cells. The immunoSEQ hsTCRB Kit was used to generate TCR beta libraries. On the authors' methods: The data were analyzed with ImmunoSEQ Analyzer and ImmunoSEQ Data Assistant, and V, D and J gene assignments followed IMGT definitions. Clonality, which ranges from 0 to 1, was calculated by subtracting the normalized Shannon entropy of productive rearrangement frequencies from one. Only overrepresented clonotypes making up at least 0.05% of the repertoire of each patient were included in the public clonotype analysis. About twelve repertoires from age-matched healthy donors, obtained from immuneACCESS, served as clonality controls. In TCRdb, the immuneACCESS table is reduced to in-frame sequences with V and J assigned. These tables do not hold every clone; where another copy was compared, an unresolved V gene accounts for under half, and the others remain unexplained. V, J and clone size were drawn from that table, and D and trimming were deduced from the DNA. The sample profile shows about 50,000 clones; around three fifths of them were found once. About 27% of the sample comes from the top ten.

Here the sequenced sample was PBMCs, taken after 24 months of ibrutinib treatment. The sequence is built from TRBV9 and TRBJ2-1; the D segment is perhaps TRBD1 or TRBD2, each sharing 5 matched bases. The TCR originated in a human donor with chronic lymphocytic leukemia. This receptor carries the CDR3 CASSARDAPYNEQFF. The nucleotides are TGTGCCAGCAGCGCCCGGGACGCCCCCTACAATGAGCAGTTCTTC.